These 29 T cell receptor beta chains came from one sample sequenced in a study of blood T cell repertoires in COVID-19 (TCRdb year 2020). The library came from the immunoSEQ multiplex PCR assay. TCRdb took over this immuneACCESS table, retaining in-frame rearrangements with V and J assigned. Such tables are incomplete; in checked studies, under half of the missing clones stem from an unresolved V gene, and the remainder is unexplained. The sample table contains 200,000 to 300,000 clones; only one count was recorded for about four fifths of them. Roughly 9.8% of the sample goes to the ten largest clones. Material: peripheral blood. The receptor set was obtained from an older man with acute or convalescent COVID-19.

This chain connects TRBV5-6 to TRBJ1-2; a weak D match, TRBD1 (6 bases). The V and J ends lost 5 bases and 3 bases respectively, with 14 bases between them. This CDR3 has 14 residues. Germline assignment: CDR1 SGHDT and CDR2 YYEEEE. In DNA, the CDR3 is TGTGCCAGCAGGAGTCAAGAGGGGGACTATGGCTACACCTTC. Its translation: CASRSQEGDYGYTF.

The chain links TRBV2 to TRBJ2-7; D may be TRBD2 (6 bases). Per germline, CDR1 SNHLY and CDR2 FYNNEI. The V end lost 4 bases, the J end lost 6 bases, and 16 bases lay between the germline ends. This CDR3 is built from 14 residues. The CDR3 DNA reads as TGTGCCAGCAGTGGGGGCCTAGGACTACTCGAGCAGTACTTC. Translating gives CASSGGLGLLEQYF.

The J gene is TRBJ1-5, the V gene TRBV6-4, with no clear D. V shed 1 base and J shed 1 base, with 5 bases lying between them. The CDR3 runs to 14 residues. CDR1 is MRHNA, CDR2 SNTAGT, per germline. CDR3 sequence (DNA): TGTGCCAGCAGTGACTGGAGAAGCAATCAGCCCCAGCATTTT. It yields the protein CASSDWRSNQPQHF.

CDR3 sequence reads: CASRGLAGSNEQFF. The CDR3 region has the DNA TGCGCCAGCAGAGGACTAGCGGGGTCCAATGAGCAGTTCTTC. V usage is TRBV10-2 and J usage is TRBJ2-1; 12 positions agree with TRBD2. The CDR3 totals 14 residues. With V trimmed by 6 bases and J by 6 bases, 3 bases remained unmatched. CDR1 WSHSY and CDR2 SAAADI come from the germline V gene.

The chain combines TRBV6-5 with TRBJ1-1; D might be TRBD1 (6 bases). This CDR3 contains 16 residues. CDR1 and CDR2 from the germline V gene are MNHEY and SVGAGI. V gave up 0 bases and J gave up 1 base, with 12 bases separating them. The CDR3: CASSYSRGGRNTEAFF. As DNA, the CDR3 is TGTGCCAGCAGTTACTCGAGGGGGGGCAGGAACACTGAAGCTTTCTTT.

The J gene is TRBJ1-3, the V gene TRBV5-5; D call uncertain. The ends were cut back, 1 base at V and 0 bases at J, with 8 bases in the middle. This CDR3 contains 15 residues. Germline values: CDR1 SGHKS, CDR2 YYEKEE (reference sequence). The DNA of the CDR3 is TGTGCCAGCAGCTTGCACCCGGGCTCTGGAAACACCATATATTTT. Translated, it gives CASSLHPGSGNTIYF.

The chain joins TRBV2 to TRBJ1-2; tentative D call: TRBD1 (6 bases). CDR3 length: 15 amino acids. The V and J ends lost 6 bases and 4 bases respectively, with 18 bases between them. The germline V gene has CDR1 SNHLY and CDR2 FYNNEI. CDR3 region: CASSVQGAESYGYTF. In DNA form, the CDR3 reads TGTGCCAGCAGCGTACAGGGTGCGGAAAGCTATGGCTACACCTTC.

This chain uses TRBV7-9 with TRBJ2-1; 8 bases align to TRBD2. This CDR3 comprises 16 residues. V lost 4 bases, J lost 7 bases, and 12 bases stayed unmatched. Germline V lookup: CDR1 SEHNR, CDR2 FQNEAQ (reference sequence). The CDR3 DNA reads TGTGCCAGCAGCTCCGGGAGGGCCTCGACGGGGAATGAGCAGTTCTTC. Amino acid sequence: CASSSGRASTGNEQFF.

V is TRBV2 and J is TRBJ2-3; 8 bases align to TRBD2. The germline CDR1 and CDR2 sequences are SNHLY and FYNNEI. The junction had 6 bases not matched to a gene; V was cut back by 7 bases and J by 3 bases. The CDR3 length is 14 residues. The CDR3 loop is CASIKERGTDTQYF. The CDR3 DNA follows: TGTGCCAGCATCAAGGAGCGGGGGACAGATACGCAGTATTTT.

This clone has only one observation. The CDR3 is CASSPGGLQRYAEAFF. CDR3 DNA sequence: TGTGCCAGCAGCCCGGGGGGGCTTCAGAGATACGCTGAAGCTTTCTTT. The V gene is TRBV28, the J gene TRBJ1-1, with a tentative D call TRBD1 (6 bases). The CDR3 runs to 16 residues. CDR1 MDHEN and CDR2 SYDVKM come from the germline V gene. V lost 6 bases, J lost 6 bases, and 23 bases lay in between.

The chain is built from TRBV10-3 and TRBJ1-5, with no clear D. V lost 2 bases to trimming and J lost 4 bases, with 12 bases between them. CDR1 ENHRY and CDR2 SYGVKD come from the germline V gene. The CDR3 runs to 15 residues. Here the CDR3 DNA reads TGTGCCATCAGTGAGCGTCGGCCGGAGAATCAGCCCCAGCATTTT. This translates into CAISERRPENQPQHF.

The V and J genes are TRBV2 and TRBJ1-6; D is perhaps TRBD1 (5 bases). V was pared by 4 bases and J by 8 bases, with 12 bases between. CDR1 is SNHLY, CDR2 FYNNEI, per germline. This CDR3 comprises 14 residues. CDR3 in DNA: TGTGCCAGCAGTGCAAGGGGTCTGTATTCACCCCTCCACTTT. Its translation is CASSARGLYSPLHF.

V usage is TRBV6-1 and J usage is TRBJ1-2; perhaps TRBD1 as D (6 bases). CDR3 size: 16 residues. Germline lookup yields CDR1 MNHNS and CDR2 SASEGT. Trimming shortened V by 2 bases and J by 0 bases, and 13 bases separated the two germline ends. CDR3 residues: CASSERTARANYGYTF. CDR3 DNA sequence: TGTGCCAGCAGTGAACGGACAGCTCGAGCTAACTATGGCTACACCTTC.

This clone was seen only a few times. V usage is TRBV9 and J usage is TRBJ1-4; 8 bases match TRBD1. This CDR3 comprises 15 residues. V shed 4 bases, J shed 6 bases, and the junction held 8 bases outside the gene matches. Germline values: CDR1 SGDLS, CDR2 YYNGEE. DNA of the CDR3: TGTGCCAGCAGCACGGGGACAGGAAAGTATGAAAAACTGTTTTTT. The encoded protein is CASSTGTGKYEKLFF.

The CDR3 here is CSAAPSYEQYF. Here the CDR3 DNA reads TGCAGTGCTGCGCCTTCCTACGAGCAGTACTTC. V gene TRBV20-1 combines with J gene TRBJ2-7, with no clear D. Germline-derived CDR1 and CDR2 are DFQATT and SNEGSKA (reference sequence). V shed 5 bases and J shed 1 base, with 6 bases lying between them. The CDR3 has 11 residues.

The chain recombines TRBV4-1 with TRBJ2-6; 8 bases match TRBD2. The V and J ends lost 0 bases and 5 bases, in that order; junction bases with no gene match: 12. Germline loops: CDR1 MGHRA, CDR2 YSYEKL. The CDR3 has 19 amino acids. CDR3 sequence (DNA): TGCGCCAGCAGCCAAGATGAACGGCGGGGGGCCCCCTGGGCCAACGTCCTGACTTTC. As protein: CASSQDERRGAPWANVLTF.

J is TRBJ1-2 and V is TRBV24-1; TRBD1 aligns across 10 bases. CDR1 is KGHDR, CDR2 SFDVKD, per germline. CDR3 length: 16 residues. V was clipped by 3 bases and J by 6 bases; unmatched bases: 9. The CDR3 nucleotides are TGTGCCACCAGTGATCAGTCGGGACAGGGGAAGGATGGCTACACCTTC. Translating it yields CATSDQSGQGKDGYTF.

The chain couples TRBV2 to TRBJ2-2; 9 positions match TRBD1. The CDR3 contains 15 residues. Germline values: CDR1 SNHLY, CDR2 FYNNEI. V gave up 5 bases and J gave up 4 bases; unmatched junction bases: 5. The CDR3 DNA follows: TGTGCCAGCAGTCACAGGGGGCTGGGCACCGGGGAGCTGTTTTTT. Translating gives CASSHRGLGTGELFF. Full variable domain (remainder filled in from reference TRBV2 and TRBJ2-2): EPEVTQTPSHQVTQMGQEVILRCVPISNHLYFYWYRQILGQKVEFLVSFYNNEISEKSEIFDDQFSVERPDGSNFTLKIRSTKLEDSAMYFCASSHRGLGTGELFFGEGSRLTVL.

V gene TRBV5-1 combines with J gene TRBJ2-3, with 7 bases matching TRBD2. J lost 1 base, V lost 3 bases, and 8 bases had no gene match. CDR3 length equals 16 residues. CDR1 and CDR2 (germline): SGHRS, YFSETQ. The DNA for the CDR3 is TGCGCCAGCAGCTCGGGGCGGGGGTCGGGCACAGATACGCAGTATTTT. Translated: CASSSGRGSGTDTQYF.

The chain has TRBV5-1 and TRBJ2-1, with D perhaps TRBD1 (6 bases). From germline, CDR1 is SGHRS and CDR2 YFSETQ. Trimming removed 0 bases at V and 0 bases at J, with 10 bases between. This CDR3 is 16 amino acids long. The CDR3 DNA reads as TGCGCCAGCAGCTTGGACACAGGGAGCTCCTACAATGAGCAGTTCTTC. Encoded protein: CASSLDTGSSYNEQFF. The variable domain in full, completed from reference TRBV5-1 and TRBJ2-1, reads KAGVTQTPRYLIKTRGQQVTLSCSPISGHRSVSWYQQTPGQGLQFLFEYFSETQRNKGNFPGRFSGRQFSNSRSEMNVSTLELGDSALYLCASSLDTGSSYNEQFFGPGTRLTVL.

Concerning this clone itself: This sample includes further DNA sequences coding for the same CDR3. This sequence joins TRBV18 and TRBJ1-6; 8 nucleotides agree with TRBD1. The V gene's germline CDR1 is KGHSH and CDR2 LQKENI. The CDR3 runs 14 residues. V lost 3 bases, J lost 7 bases, and 2 bases stayed unmatched. CDR3 sequence reads: CASSPGQGNSPLHF. In DNA form, the CDR3 reads TGTGCCAGCTCACCTGGACAGGGAAATTCACCCCTCCACTTT.

The genes are TRBV28 and TRBJ1-3, with a weak D call TRBD1 (6 bases). The CDR3 is 18 amino acids. Germline CDR1 and CDR2: MDHEN and SYDVKM. Trimming took 6 bases from V and 4 from J, leaving 25 bases between them. The chain's CDR3 is CASSRIARGGPGGNTIYF. The CDR3 DNA reads TGTGCCAGCAGCCGTATCGCCCGGGGGGGCCCGGGGGGAAACACCATATATTTT.

V is TRBV24-1 and J is TRBJ2-5; D ambiguous. The germline CDR1 and CDR2 sequences are KGHDR and SFDVKD. Trimming cost V 0 bases and J 5 bases, with 9 bases left between them. The CDR3 contains 14 residues. The CDR3 DNA reads TGTGCCACCAGTGATTTGCCCTCTACGGAGACCCAGTACTTC. It is translated as CATSDLPSTETQYF.

This clone occurred once. V usage is TRBV10-1 and J usage is TRBJ2-5, with a possible D match to TRBD2 (6 bases). Trimming shortened V by 0 bases and J by 5 bases, and 22 bases separated the two germline ends. The CDR3 is made up of 18 amino acids. Germline V gives CDR1 WNHNN, CDR2 SYGVQD (reference sequence). CDR3 residues: CASSESGVGAGTGETQYF. The CDR3 nucleotides read TGCGCCAGCAGTGAGTCTGGGGTGGGCGCAGGGACTGGGGAGACCCAGTACTTC.

The rearrangement uses TRBV7-2 and TRBJ2-1; 8 bases are shared with TRBD1. The CDR3 length is 17 residues. Trimming at V came to 5 bases and at J to 9 bases, leaving 18 bases not matched to a gene. Germline CDR1 and CDR2: SGHTA and FQGNSA. The CDR3 nucleotides are TGTGCCAGCAGCCCGACGACAGGGGCCATCCTCTTGGGTGAGCAGTTCTTC. Translated, it gives CASSPTTGAILLGEQFF. Looking up the rest from reference TRBV7-2 and TRBJ2-1 gives the full variable domain: GAGVSQSPSNKVTEKGKDVELRCDPISGHTALYWYRQSLGQGLEFLIYFQGNSAPDKSGLPSDRFSAERTGGSVSTLTIQRTQQEDSAVYLCASSPTTGAILLGEQFFGPGTRLTVL.

This CDR3 reads CASSPQRTGSETQYF. CDR3 nucleotides: TGTGCCAGCTCACCACAGCGGACTGGCTCAGAGACCCAGTACTTC. The V and J genes are TRBV18 and TRBJ2-5; weak D call: TRBD2 (5 bases). Trimming stripped 1 base from V and 4 bases from J, with 13 bases between. CDR3 length equals 15 residues. Germline V CDR1 and CDR2: KGHSH, LQKENI.

V is TRBV5-6 and J is TRBJ1-1; 7 bases are a match to TRBD1. The germline V gene encodes CDR1 SGHDT and CDR2 YYEEEE. J lost 0 bases, V lost 0 bases, and 5 bases had no gene match. This CDR3 has 16 residues. CDR3 bases: TGTGCCAGCAGCTTGGACGGGGGACAGATGAACACTGAAGCTTTCTTT. Its translation is CASSLDGGQMNTEAFF.

The CDR3 bases are TGTGCCAGCAGTTACGACAGGCTCATGAACACTGAAGCTTTCTTT. Amino acid sequence: CASSYDRLMNTEAFF. This sequence joins TRBV6-5 and TRBJ1-1, with D perhaps matching TRBD1 (6 bases). The ends were cut back, 2 bases at V and 0 bases at J, with 10 bases in the middle. The CDR3 is 15 residues long. Germline V lookup: CDR1 MNHEY, CDR2 SVGAGI.

The CDR3 region has the DNA TGTGCCAGCAGCCCAGCCTATCGGGACCAAGAGACCCAGTACTTC. Translating it yields CASSPAYRDQETQYF. The chain uses TRBV7-9 and TRBJ2-5; the D is unclear. The V and J ends lost 5 bases and 0 bases respectively, with 13 bases between them. Germline V CDR1 and CDR2: SEHNR, FQNEAQ (reference sequence). The CDR3 has 15 amino acids.